This T cell receptor (beta chain) was observed in a study of T-cell memory formation after mild COVID-19. Study-level results: Mainly CM and EM harbored the contracting CD4+ clones; mainly EMRA harbored the CD8+ ones. Memory from before infection featured some responding clones, which suggests cross-reactive memory joined.

TCRdb ran MiXCR on the 5' RACE reads and lists one entry per CDR3 protein. The table records 250,000 or so distinct CDR3 sequences, 15% to 20% of them present only once. In its sample, this clonotype was seen many times. Its antigen is still unknown. Per germline, CDR1 SGDLS and CDR2 YYNGEE. The CDR3 length is 16 residues. Unmatched junction bases numbered 8, after V lost 4 bases and J lost 1 base. Sequencing input: PBMCs or a T cell subset sorted from them (not recorded which). The sequence came from a man between 18 and 35 years old who had mild COVID-19 (a few samples of this study predate the infection). Cell type and time point are not known. V and J are TRBV9 and TRBJ2-1, with TRBD2 matching 7 bases. The DNA of the CDR3 is TGTGCCAGCAGCCGTTCCGCGGGGGATTCCTACAATGAGCAGTTCTTC. It specifies CASSRSAGDSYNEQFF.